A selection of T cell receptor beta chains follows, all from one sample in a study of T-cell memory formation after mild COVID-19. TCRdb passed the 5' RACE reads through MiXCR, listing each CDR3 protein once. The table shows a few hundred thousand distinct CDR3 sequences, with roughly 20% occurring only once. The sample taken for sequencing was PBMCs or a T cell subset sorted from them (not recorded which). All receptors derive from an adult woman who had mild COVID-19 (a few samples of this study predate the infection). Cell type and time point are not known. Each CDR3 is given with its conserved first and last residue. A D gene is named only where the DNA matches it firmly. Clone size is stated in some rows and not others, as once, few, many or a class when expanded.

clone_size	v_call	d_call	j_call	cdr3_aa	cdr3_nt
.	TRBV7-2	.	TRBJ2-7	CASSSGRATYEQYF	TGTGCCAGCAGCTCCGGCAGGGCAACCTACGAGCAGTACTTC
.	TRBV7-9	.	TRBJ2-6	CASSKGHNSGANVLTF	TGTGCCAGCAGCAAGGGACATAACTCTGGGGCCAACGTCCTGACTTTC
many	TRBV3-1	.	TRBJ2-7	CASSQLSYEQYF	TGTGCCAGCAGCCAGTTGTCCTACGAGCAGTACTTC
many	TRBV9	.	TRBJ1-5	CASSVDGSNQPQHF	TGTGCCAGCAGCGTAGACGGGAGTAATCAGCCCCAGCATTTT
few	TRBV7-3	.	TRBJ2-5	CASSPGLEGTQYF	TGTGCCAGCAGCCCCGGGCTGGAAGGGACCCAGTACTTC
.	TRBV9	TRBD2	TRBJ2-1	CASSPSGVAGYNEQFF	TGTGCCAGCAGCCCCTCCGGGGTAGCGGGCTACAATGAGCAGTTCTTC
.	TRBV18	.	TRBJ2-7	CASSRGFQDYEQYF	TGTGCCAGCTCACGAGGATTCCAGGACTACGAGCAGTACTTC
.	TRBV5-1	.	TRBJ1-1	CASSKTGPSPMNTEAFF	TGCGCCAGCAGCAAAACAGGACCGAGCCCCATGAACACTGAAGCTTTCTTT
.	TRBV24-1	TRBD1	TRBJ2-1	CATSDPTGASYNEQFF	TGTGCCACCAGTGATCCAACAGGGGCCTCCTACAATGAGCAGTTCTTC
few	TRBV20-1	.	TRBJ1-1	CSARRAGKTEAFF	TGCAGTGCTAGGAGAGCAGGGAAGACTGAAGCTTTCTTT
.	TRBV12-3/TRBV12-4	.	TRBJ1-3	CASSFRGNTIYF	TGTGCCAGCAGTTTTAGAGGAAACACCATATATTTT
few	TRBV7-9	TRBD1	TRBJ2-7	CASSARQGQHEQYF	TGTGCCAGCAGCGCGCGACAGGGGCAACACGAGCAGTACTTC
.	TRBV15	TRBD1	TRBJ1-1	CATSRGRGGVNTEAFF	TGTGCCACCAGCAGAGGCAGGGGGGGAGTGAACACTGAAGCTTTCTTT
.	TRBV6-5	.	TRBJ2-7	CASSYSRGRLAVAYEQYF	TGTGCCAGCAGTTACTCGCGGGGGCGACTAGCAGTAGCCTACGAGCAGTACTTC
.	TRBV13	TRBD1	TRBJ1-2	CASSLWTGGPNYGYTF	TGTGCCAGCAGCCTTTGGACAGGGGGTCCAAACTATGGCTACACCTTC
.	TRBV12-3/TRBV12-4	TRBD2	TRBJ2-3	CASSFWASGGPDGSTDTQYF	TGTGCCAGCAGTTTCTGGGCTAGCGGGGGCCCAGATGGATCCACAGATACGCAGTATTTT
.	TRBV14	TRBD1	TRBJ2-1	CASSPLTGGHEQFF	TGTGCCAGCAGCCCGCTTACAGGGGGACATGAGCAGTTCTTC
.	TRBV7-9	.	TRBJ2-5	CASSLGQWETQYF	TGTGCCAGCAGCCTGGGCCAATGGGAGACCCAGTACTTC
.	TRBV7-2	TRBD1	TRBJ2-7	CASSFVPIGQGTYEQYF	TGTGCCAGCAGCTTTGTCCCTATAGGACAGGGGACCTACGAGCAGTACTTC
.	TRBV6-5	TRBD1	TRBJ2-3	CASSRQGMNTDTQYF	TGTGCCAGCAGTCGACAGGGAATGAACACAGATACGCAGTATTTT
many	TRBV27	.	TRBJ2-2	CASSFLGNTGELFF	TGTGCCAGCAGTTTCTTAGGCAACACCGGGGAGCTGTTTTTT
few	TRBV24-1	.	TRBJ1-5	CATSDRHNQPQHF	TGTGCCACCAGTGACAGGCACAATCAGCCCCAGCATTTT
.	TRBV5-1	.	TRBJ1-5	CASSQDGGHQPQHF	TGCGCCAGCAGTCAGGACGGAGGGCATCAGCCCCAGCATTTT
.	TRBV25-1	TRBD2	TRBJ2-1	CASREAGGRYNEQFF	TGTGCCAGCAGGGAGGCGGGAGGGCGCTACAATGAGCAGTTCTTC
few	TRBV13	.	TRBJ2-5	CASGDGGQETQYF	TGTGCCAGCGGAGACGGGGGCCAAGAGACCCAGTACTTC
.	TRBV18	TRBD1	TRBJ1-4	CASSPRDSGGGWTNEKLFF	TGTGCCAGCTCACCACGGGACTCTGGAGGGGGCTGGACTAATGAAAAACTGTTTTTT
many	TRBV5-1	TRBD1	TRBJ2-1	CASGLRTGSYNEQFF	TGCGCCAGCGGACTTCGGACAGGGTCCTACAATGAGCAGTTCTTC
few	TRBV7-8	.	TRBJ2-7	CASSLGGLGPYEQYF	TGTGCCAGCAGCTTAGGTGGCCTAGGTCCCTACGAGCAGTACTTC
many	TRBV12-3/TRBV12-4	.	TRBJ1-2	CASSSGYGYTF	TGTGCCAGCAGTTCCGGCTATGGCTACACCTTC
.	TRBV15	.	TRBJ1-2	CATSRDEWGGGYGYTF	TGTGCCACCAGCAGAGATGAATGGGGCGGGGGCTATGGCTACACCTTC
few	TRBV3-1	.	TRBJ2-7	CASSQSPDGFYEQYF	TGTGCCAGCAGCCAAAGTCCTGACGGCTTCTACGAGCAGTACTTC
many	TRBV3-1	.	TRBJ2-1	CASRGTGNNEQFF	TGTGCCAGCAGGGGGACTGGTAACAATGAGCAGTTCTTC
.	TRBV7-9	.	TRBJ1-1	CASSSSPTALAAFF	TGTGCCAGCAGCTCTTCCCCAACCGCGCTTGCGGCTTTCTTT
.	TRBV2	TRBD1	TRBJ1-4	CASSDRGATNEKLFF	TGTGCCAGCAGCGACAGGGGTGCAACTAATGAAAAACTGTTTTTT
.	TRBV12-5	.	TRBJ2-7	CASGPGPSYEQYF	TGTGCTAGTGGTCCGGGACCCTCCTACGAGCAGTACTTC
many	TRBV6-1	.	TRBJ1-1	CASREQGRTEAFF	TGTGCCAGCAGGGAACAGGGAAGGACTGAAGCTTTCTTT
few	TRBV12-3/TRBV12-4	.	TRBJ1-5	CASSLAGLSNQPQHF	TGTGCCAGCAGTTTAGCAGGCCTGAGCAATCAGCCCCAGCATTTT
.	TRBV4-1	TRBD1	TRBJ1-2	CASSQAGTGNSYGYTF	TGCGCCAGCAGCCAAGCCGGGACAGGGAATAGCTATGGCTACACCTTC
.	TRBV4-1	.	TRBJ1-1	CASSPLPQGTEAFF	TGCGCCAGCAGCCCCCTCCCTCAGGGGACTGAAGCTTTCTTT
few	TRBV5-1	.	TRBJ1-2	CASSLEGTGYGYTF	TGCGCCAGCAGCTTGGAGGGAACCGGCTATGGCTACACCTTC
.	TRBV12-3/TRBV12-4	.	TRBJ2-1	CASLPHPRGTYNEQFF	TGTGCCAGCCTTCCTCATCCGCGGGGCACCTACAATGAGCAGTTCTTC
.	TRBV12-3/TRBV12-4	TRBD1	TRBJ2-7	CASSLGTGSGEQYF	TGTGCCAGCAGTTTAGGGACAGGGTCGGGGGAGCAGTACTTC
.	TRBV29-1	.	TRBJ2-1	CSKLWTGNEKFF	TGCAGCAAACTTTGGACCGGGAATGAGAAGTTCTTC
few	TRBV2	TRBD1	TRBJ2-1	CASRDRGLMQFF	TGTGCCAGCAGAGACAGGGGGCTTATGCAGTTCTTC
.	TRBV29-1	.	TRBJ1-1	CSVALKYGGRAEAFF	TGCAGCGTGGCCCTGAAATACGGGGGTCGGGCTGAAGCTTTCTTT
few	TRBV12-3/TRBV12-4	.	TRBJ1-1	CASSLAPYTEAFF	TGTGCCAGCAGTTTAGCGCCCTACACTGAAGCTTTCTTT
.	TRBV5-1	.	TRBJ2-1	CASSLGVRSDNEQFF	TGCGCCAGCAGCTTGGGAGTTCGGAGCGACAATGAGCAGTTCTTC
.	TRBV6-1	TRBD2	TRBJ2-3	CASSEGSGGAPDTQYF	TGTGCCAGCAGTGAAGGGAGCGGGGGGGCCCCAGATACGCAGTATTTT
few	TRBV27	.	TRBJ2-7	CASSLWPNAYEQYF	TGTGCCAGCAGTTTGTGGCCCAACGCTTACGAGCAGTACTTC
few	TRBV7-8	TRBD1	TRBJ2-7	CASSLETGVPHSYEQYF	TGTGCCAGCAGCTTAGAAACAGGGGTACCGCACTCCTACGAGCAGTACTTC
few	TRBV15	.	TRBJ1-2	CATSRDLGYGPPKDYGYTF	TGTGCCACCAGCAGAGATCTAGGGTACGGCCCGCCGAAGGACTATGGCTACACCTTC
.	TRBV27	.	TRBJ2-5	CASSFGGAKTQYF	TGTGCCAGCAGTTTTGGAGGGGCGAAGACCCAGTACTTC
many	TRBV5-1	TRBD2	TRBJ2-1	CASSFSSGGPYNEQFF	TGCGCCAGCAGCTTCTCTAGCGGGGGGCCGTACAATGAGCAGTTCTTC
few	TRBV7-8	TRBD1	TRBJ1-2	CASSSLDTGQSGYTF	TGTGCCAGCAGCAGCTTGGACACGGGACAGTCCGGCTACACCTTC
few	TRBV11-3	.	TRBJ2-5	CASASGQANEETQYF	TGTGCCAGCGCCTCTGGTCAGGCTAATGAGGAGACCCAGTACTTC